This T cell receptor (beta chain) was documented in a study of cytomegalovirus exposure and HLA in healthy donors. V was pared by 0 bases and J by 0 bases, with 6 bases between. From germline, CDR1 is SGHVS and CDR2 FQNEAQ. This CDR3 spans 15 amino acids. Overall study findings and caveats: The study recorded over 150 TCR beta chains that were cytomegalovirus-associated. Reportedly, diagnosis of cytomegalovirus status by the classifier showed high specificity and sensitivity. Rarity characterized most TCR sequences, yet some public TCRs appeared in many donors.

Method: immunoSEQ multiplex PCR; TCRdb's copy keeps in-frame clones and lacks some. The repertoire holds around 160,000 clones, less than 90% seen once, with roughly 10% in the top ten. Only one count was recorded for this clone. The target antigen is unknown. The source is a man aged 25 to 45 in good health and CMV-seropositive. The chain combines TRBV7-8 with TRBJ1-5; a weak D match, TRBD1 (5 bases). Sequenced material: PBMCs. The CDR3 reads CASSLADTSNQPQHF. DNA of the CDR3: TGTGCCAGCAGCTTAGCGGACACTAGCAATCAGCCCCAGCATTTT.